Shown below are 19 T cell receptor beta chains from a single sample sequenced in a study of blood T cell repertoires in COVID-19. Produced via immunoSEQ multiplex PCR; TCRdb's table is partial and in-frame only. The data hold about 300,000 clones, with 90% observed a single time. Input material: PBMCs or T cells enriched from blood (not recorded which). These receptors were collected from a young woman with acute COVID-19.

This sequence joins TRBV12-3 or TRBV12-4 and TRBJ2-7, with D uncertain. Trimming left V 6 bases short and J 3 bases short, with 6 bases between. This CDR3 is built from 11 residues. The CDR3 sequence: CASSRYYEQYF. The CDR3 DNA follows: TGTGCCAGCAGCCGTTACTACGAGCAGTACTTC.

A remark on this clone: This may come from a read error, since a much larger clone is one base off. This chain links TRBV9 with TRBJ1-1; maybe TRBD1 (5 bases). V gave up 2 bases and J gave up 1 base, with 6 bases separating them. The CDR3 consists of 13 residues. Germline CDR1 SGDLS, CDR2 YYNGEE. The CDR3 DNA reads TGTGCCAGCAGCGTCCAGGGGAACACTGAAGCTTTCTTT. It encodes CASSVQGNTEAFF.

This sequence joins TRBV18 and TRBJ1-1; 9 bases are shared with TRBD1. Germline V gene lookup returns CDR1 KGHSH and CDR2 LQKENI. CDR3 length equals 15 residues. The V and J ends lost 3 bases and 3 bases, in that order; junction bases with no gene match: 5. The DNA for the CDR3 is TGTGCCAGCTCACCGAAACAGGGGGCGGACACTGAAGCTTTCTTT. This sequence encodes CASSPKQGADTEAFF.

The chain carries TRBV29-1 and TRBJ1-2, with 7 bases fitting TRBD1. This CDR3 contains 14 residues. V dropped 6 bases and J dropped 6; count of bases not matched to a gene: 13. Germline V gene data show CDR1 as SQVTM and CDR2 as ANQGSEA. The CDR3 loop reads CSVGTAPEFHGYTF. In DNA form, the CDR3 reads TGCAGCGTAGGGACAGCGCCCGAGTTTCATGGCTACACCTTC.

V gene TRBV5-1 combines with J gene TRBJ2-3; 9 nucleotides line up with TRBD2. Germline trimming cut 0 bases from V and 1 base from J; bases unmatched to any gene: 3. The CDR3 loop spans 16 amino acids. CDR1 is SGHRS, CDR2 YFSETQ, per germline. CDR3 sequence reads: CASSLGGGGGTDTQYF. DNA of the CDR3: TGCGCCAGCAGCTTGGGCGGCGGGGGGGGCACAGATACGCAGTATTTT.

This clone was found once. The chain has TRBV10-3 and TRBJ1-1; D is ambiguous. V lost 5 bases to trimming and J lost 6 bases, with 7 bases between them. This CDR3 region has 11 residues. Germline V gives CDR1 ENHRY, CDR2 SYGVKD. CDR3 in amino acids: CAISSSAEAFF. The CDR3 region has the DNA TGTGCCATCAGTAGTAGCGCTGAAGCTTTCTTT.

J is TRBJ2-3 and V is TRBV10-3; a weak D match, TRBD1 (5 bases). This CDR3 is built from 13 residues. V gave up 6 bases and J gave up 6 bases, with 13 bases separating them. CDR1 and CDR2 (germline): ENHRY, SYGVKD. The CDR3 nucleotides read TGTGCCATCAGGCAGCAGGGCGGCGATACGCAGTATTTT. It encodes CAIRQQGGDTQYF.

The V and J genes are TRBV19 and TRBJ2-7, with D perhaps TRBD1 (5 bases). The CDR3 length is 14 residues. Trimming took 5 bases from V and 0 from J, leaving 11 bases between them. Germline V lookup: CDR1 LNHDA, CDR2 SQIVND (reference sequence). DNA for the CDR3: TGTGCCAGTAGTTCAGGGCACGGCTCCTACGAGCAGTACTTC. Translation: CASSSGHGSYEQYF.

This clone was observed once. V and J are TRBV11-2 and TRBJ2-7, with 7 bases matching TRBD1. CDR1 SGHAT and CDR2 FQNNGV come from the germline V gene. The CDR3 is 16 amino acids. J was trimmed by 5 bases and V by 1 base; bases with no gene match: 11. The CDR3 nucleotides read TGTGCCAGCAGCTTAGTAGTACAGGGGATTTGGAACGAGCAGTACTTC. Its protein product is CASSLVVQGIWNEQYF.

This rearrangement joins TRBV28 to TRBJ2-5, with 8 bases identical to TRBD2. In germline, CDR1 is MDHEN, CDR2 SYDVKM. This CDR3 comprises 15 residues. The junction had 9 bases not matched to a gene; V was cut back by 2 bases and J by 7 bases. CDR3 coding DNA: TGTGCCAGCAGTTTAGGGGGTAGCGGGATCGGGACCCAGTACTTC. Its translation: CASSLGGSGIGTQYF.

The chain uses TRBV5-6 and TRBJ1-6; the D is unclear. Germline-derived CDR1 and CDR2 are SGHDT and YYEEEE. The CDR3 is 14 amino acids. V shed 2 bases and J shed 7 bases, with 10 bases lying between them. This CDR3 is CASSLQSNNSPLHF. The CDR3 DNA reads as TGTGCCAGCAGCTTACAGTCAAACAATTCACCCCTCCACTTT.

CDR3 protein: CASSSTNTGELFF. DNA of the CDR3: TGTGCCAGCAGCTCCACTAACACCGGGGAGCTGTTTTTT. The rearrangement uses TRBV5-6 and TRBJ2-2; D is unresolved. Per the germline V gene, CDR1 is SGHDT and CDR2 is YYEEEE. Trimming pared 3 bases from V and 2 bases from J, leaving 5 bases between. The CDR3 is made up of 13 amino acids.

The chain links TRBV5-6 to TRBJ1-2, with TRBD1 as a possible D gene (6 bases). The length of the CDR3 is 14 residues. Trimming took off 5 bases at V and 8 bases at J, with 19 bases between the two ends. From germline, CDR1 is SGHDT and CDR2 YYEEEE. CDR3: CASSPSTGPSGYTF. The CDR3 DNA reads TGTGCCAGCAGTCCGTCGACAGGACCCTCCGGCTACACCTTC. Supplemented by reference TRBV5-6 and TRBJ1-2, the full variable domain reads DAGVTQSPTHLIKTRGQQVTLRCSPKSGHDTVSWYQQALGQGPQFIFQYYEEEERQRGNFPDRFSGHQFPNYSSELNVNALLLGDSALYLCASSPSTGPSGYTFGSGTRLTVV.

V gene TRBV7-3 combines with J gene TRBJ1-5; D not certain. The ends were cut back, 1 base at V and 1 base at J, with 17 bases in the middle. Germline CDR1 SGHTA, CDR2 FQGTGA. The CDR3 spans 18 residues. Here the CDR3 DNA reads TGTGCCAGCAGCTTAAATACCGGATCGGTAGCAAGCAATCAGCCCCAGCATTTT. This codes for CASSLNTGSVASNQPQHF.

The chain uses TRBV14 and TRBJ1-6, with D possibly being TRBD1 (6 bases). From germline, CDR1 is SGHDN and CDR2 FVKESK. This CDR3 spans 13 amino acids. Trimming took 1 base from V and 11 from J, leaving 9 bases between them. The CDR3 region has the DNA TGTGCCAGCAGCCAAGGGGGGCTGACACCCCTCCACTTT. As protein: CASSQGGLTPLHF.

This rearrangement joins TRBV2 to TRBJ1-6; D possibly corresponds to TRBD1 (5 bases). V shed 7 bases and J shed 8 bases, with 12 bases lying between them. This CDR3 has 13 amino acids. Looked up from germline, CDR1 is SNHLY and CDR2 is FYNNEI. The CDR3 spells CASTRQPDSPLHF. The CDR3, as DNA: TGTGCCAGCACTAGACAGCCGGATTCACCCCTCCACTTT. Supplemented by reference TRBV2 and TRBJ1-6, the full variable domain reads EPEVTQTPSHQVTQMGQEVILRCVPISNHLYFYWYRQILGQKVEFLVSFYNNEISEKSEIFDDQFSVERPDGSNFTLKIRSTKLEDSAMYFCASTRQPDSPLHFGNGTRLTVT.

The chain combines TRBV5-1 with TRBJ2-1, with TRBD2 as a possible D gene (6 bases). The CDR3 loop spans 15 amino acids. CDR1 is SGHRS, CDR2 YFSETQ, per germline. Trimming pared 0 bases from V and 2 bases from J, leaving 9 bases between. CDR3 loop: CASSLAAGTYNEQFF. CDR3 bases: TGCGCCAGCAGCTTGGCGGCGGGAACCTACAATGAGCAGTTCTTC.

The CDR3 DNA sequence: TGTGCCAGCAGCCTAGAAGTAGGGGGAGTTGGTGCTGGTGGAAAACTGTTTTTT. Translating gives CASSLEVGGVGAGGKLFF. The chain combines TRBV4-2 with TRBJ1-4, with D perhaps matching TRBD1 (6 bases). CDR3 length: 18 amino acids. Trimming removed 4 bases from V and 10 bases from J, with 28 bases in between. CDR1 is LGHNA, CDR2 YNFKEQ, per germline.

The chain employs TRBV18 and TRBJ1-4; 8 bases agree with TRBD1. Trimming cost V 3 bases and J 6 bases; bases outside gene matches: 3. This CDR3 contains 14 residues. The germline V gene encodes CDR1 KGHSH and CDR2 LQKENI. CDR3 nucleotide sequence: TGTGCCAGCTCACCGACGACAGGGGATGAAAAACTGTTTTTT. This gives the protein CASSPTTGDEKLFF. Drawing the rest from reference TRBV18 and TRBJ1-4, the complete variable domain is NAGVMQNPRHLVRRRGQEARLRCSPMKGHSHVYWYRQLPEEGLKFMVYLQKENIIDESGMPKERFSAEFPKEGPSILRIQQVVRGDSAAYFCASSPTTGDEKLFFGSGTQLSVL.